The 13 T cell receptor beta chains reported below all come from one sample, sequenced in a study of CD8 T cells in ankylosing spondylitis. Regarding the study as a whole: A TCR beta motif of fewer than 10 highly homologous variants seemed to mark ankylosing spondylitis blood.

TCRdb used MiXCR to reprocess the 5' RACE reads, holding one entry per CDR3 protein. The table has roughly 490,000 distinct CDR3 sequences, roughly 5.2% seen once. These TCRs' antigens remain unknown. Sequenced: blood, either unsorted or a sorted T cell fraction (not recorded which). These receptors were taken from a male donor with ankylosing spondylitis.

This clonotype was found many times. This sequence joins TRBV7-9 and TRBJ1-6; TRBD1 is a possible D gene (5 bases). This CDR3 is built from 15 residues. Trimming removed 0 bases from V and 7 bases from J, with 10 bases in between. The germline CDR1 and CDR2 sequences are SEHNR and FQNEAQ (reference sequence). Written as DNA, the CDR3 is TGTGCCAGCAGCTTAGCTTGGGACTCCAATTCACCCCTCCACTTT. Translation: CASSLAWDSNSPLHF.

This clonotype was counted ten times or more. The chain couples TRBV25-1 to TRBJ1-1; D is unclear. V gave up 0 bases and J gave up 8 bases, with 10 bases separating them. The germline gives CDR1 MGHDK, CDR2 SYGVNS. The CDR3 has 13 residues. The CDR3 coding sequence is TGTGCCAGCAGTGAATATCGAGGGTTAGAAGCTTTCTTT. It encodes CASSEYRGLEAFF.

This clonotype was found many times. The chain couples TRBV20-1 to TRBJ2-2, with unresolved D. The ends were cut back, 6 bases at V and 6 bases at J, with 8 bases in the middle. From germline, CDR1 is DFQATT and CDR2 SNEGSKA (reference sequence). The CDR3 has 11 residues. Here the CDR3 reads CSAGGAGELFF. The CDR3 DNA sequence: TGCAGTGCCGGTGGTGCCGGGGAGCTGTTTTTT.

This clonotype was detected ten times or more. The chain uses TRBV7-2 and TRBJ1-2, with 8 bases lining up with TRBD1. Unmatched junction bases numbered 12, after V lost 4 bases and J lost 8 bases. This CDR3 is built from 15 residues. Germline CDR1 SGHTA, CDR2 FQGNSA. The CDR3 DNA is TGTGCCAGCAGCTCTTATCAGGACAGGGCCAACGGCTACACCTTC. This translates into CASSSYQDRANGYTF.

This clonotype was detected ten times or more. The chain has TRBV7-2 and TRBJ2-1; D is unresolved. V was trimmed by 5 bases and J by 9 bases, leaving 14 bases between them. Looked up from germline, CDR1 is SGHTA and CDR2 is FQGNSA. The length of the CDR3 is 13 residues. The CDR3 DNA is TGTGCCAGCAGCCTCGTGGGGTATCTTGAGCAGTTCTTC. Its protein is CASSLVGYLEQFF.

This clonotype was detected many times. This chain connects TRBV4-3 to TRBJ2-7; 11 bases map to TRBD2. Germline V gives CDR1 LGHNA, CDR2 YSLEER. After removal of 3 bases from V and 3 bases from J, the junction contained 10 bases not matched to a gene. This CDR3 comprises 17 residues. The CDR3 DNA is TGCGCCAGCAGCCATCAGAGAGGTAGCGGGGGGGACTACGAGCAGTACTTC. Protein: CASSHQRGSGGDYEQYF.

This clonotype occurred many times. The gene calls are TRBV5-6 and TRBJ1-6; D ambiguous. The length of the CDR3 is 13 residues. With 0 bases removed from V and 10 bases from J, the gap between germline ends came to 8 bases. Germline V gene lookup returns CDR1 SGHDT and CDR2 YYEEEE. The CDR3 coding sequence is TGTGCCAGCAGCTTGGACCCCGAATCACCCCTCCACTTT. This sequence encodes CASSLDPESPLHF.

Details on this clonotype: A read error is possible here, since a much larger clone lies one base away. The chain couples TRBV5-5 to TRBJ2-7, with D possibly TRBD1 on 6 matching bases. The CDR3 is made up of 15 amino acids. Germline lookup yields CDR1 SGHKS and CDR2 YYEKEE (reference sequence). CDR3 sequence (DNA): TGTGCCAGCAGCCCGGGGACAATAAACCCCTACGGGCAGTACTTC. Residues: CASSPGTINPYGQYF. Looking up the rest from reference TRBV5-5 and TRBJ2-7 gives the full variable domain: DAGVTQSPTHLIKTRGQQVTLRCSPISGHKSVSWYQQVLGQGPQFIFQYYEKEERGRGNFPDRFSARQFPNYSSELNVNALLLGDSALYLCASSPGTINPYGQYFGPGTRLTVT.

This clonotype has a count of ten or more. The chain uses TRBV12-3 or TRBV12-4 and TRBJ2-7, with 7 bases fitting TRBD1. This CDR3 has 14 amino acids. V dropped 3 bases and J dropped 5; count of bases not matched to a gene: 7. Written as DNA, the CDR3 is TGTGCCAGCAGTTTTCGACAGGGTATGAACGAGCAGTACTTC. Translating it yields CASSFRQGMNEQYF.

In its sample, this clonotype was seen many times. V gene TRBV28 combines with J gene TRBJ2-7, with 12 bases fitting TRBD2. The CDR3 consists of 17 residues. V lost 5 bases to trimming and J lost 0 bases; unmatched junction nucleotides: 8. Germline V gene lookup returns CDR1 MDHEN and CDR2 SYDVKM. CDR3 DNA: TGTGCCAGCAGTCAGACTAGCGGGAGCGCCAGCTCCTACGAGCAGTACTTC. Translation gives CASSQTSGSASSYEQYF.

The DNA of the CDR3 is TGTGCCAGCAGTTACACTAGCCCCCGGGGGGATGAGCAGTTCTTC. Translated: CASSYTSPRGDEQFF. The V gene is TRBV6-5, the J gene TRBJ2-1; 7 bases are a match to TRBD2. This CDR3 is built from 15 residues. CDR1 is MNHEY, CDR2 SVGAGI, per germline. The J segment lost 8 bases and the V segment lost 2 bases, leaving 9 bases of the junction unmatched.

This clonotype came up many times. V and J are TRBV4-3 and TRBJ2-7, with D possibly matching TRBD1 (5 bases). Trimming stripped 0 bases from V and 3 bases from J, with 12 bases between. The CDR3 contains 15 residues. Germline CDR1 reads LGHNA; CDR2 reads YSLEER. CDR3 in DNA: TGCGCCAGCAGCCAAGACCCCGGACACTACTACGAGCAGTACTTC. Its translation is CASSQDPGHYYEQYF.

This clonotype was picked up many times. V is TRBV29-1 and J is TRBJ2-7, with D uncertain. Germline assignment: CDR1 SQVTM and CDR2 ANQGSEA. This CDR3 spans 13 amino acids. V shed 3 bases and J shed 3 bases, with 12 bases lying between them. The CDR3 sequence: CSVDVAGYYEQYF. The CDR3, as DNA: TGCAGCGTTGATGTCGCCGGATACTACGAGCAGTACTTC.